The 13 T cell receptor beta chains below all came from one sample that was sequenced in a study of shared clonotypes between healthy human individuals. Naive-designated CD8 cells lacked CD45RO, were positively enriched for CCR7, and omitted terminally differentiated effector memory CD45RA+ cells. Data came from immunoSEQ multiplex PCR; TCRdb stores just in-frame clones and leaves some out. This table holds about 610,000 clones, approximately 96% found once. Sequenced input: naive CD8+ T cells sorted from blood. The receptor set was obtained from a woman in her thirties in good health.

The chain carries TRBV28 and TRBJ2-7, with 7 bases fitting TRBD2. V lost 6 bases, J lost 6 bases, and 17 bases stayed unmatched. The CDR3 sequence is 16 residues long. Germline V gene lookup returns CDR1 MDHEN and CDR2 SYDVKM. The CDR3 nucleotides read TGTGCCAGCAGCCCGATAACGGCGGGAGCCTCTCCCGAGCAGTACTTC. Encoded protein: CASSPITAGASPEQYF.

In this sample, this clone turned up once. This chain joins TRBV28 and TRBJ1-5; a weak D match, TRBD1 (5 bases). This CDR3 region has 15 residues. The V gene's germline CDR1 is MDHEN and CDR2 SYDVKM. The V end lost 2 bases, the J end lost 2 bases, and 10 bases lay between the germline ends. This CDR3 reads CASSLIFRGNQPQHF. The CDR3 nucleotides read TGTGCCAGCAGTTTAATATTCAGGGGCAATCAGCCCCAGCATTTT.

The chain is built from TRBV6-6 and TRBJ1-5; D is undetermined. V was trimmed by 2 bases and J by 3 bases, leaving 14 bases between them. This CDR3 is built from 16 residues. The germline V gene has CDR1 MNHNY and CDR2 SVGAGI (reference sequence). The CDR3 nucleotides read TGTGCCAGCAGTTACCCACCCTTCGGTACCAATCAGCCCCAGCATTTT. Translated, it gives CASSYPPFGTNQPQHF.

As regards this clone: Within the sample, other DNA sequences also encode this same CDR3. The chain combines TRBV27 with TRBJ2-3, with D maybe TRBD2 (6 bases). The CDR3 length is 16 residues. Germline V lookup: CDR1 MNHEY, CDR2 SMNVEV (reference sequence). Between the trimmed V and J ends, which lost 0 bases and 3 bases, there was a span of 13 bases. The CDR3, as DNA: TGTGCCAGCAGTTTATCGGCGGGAACGGGTACAGATACGCAGTATTTT. Protein sequence: CASSLSAGTGTDTQYF.

The table lists this clone with a count of one. This sequence joins TRBV19 and TRBJ2-3; TRBD2 matches at 9 bases. V gave up 5 bases and J gave up 4 bases; unmatched junction bases: 13. Germline V gene sequence: CDR1 LNHDA, CDR2 SQIVND (reference sequence). This CDR3 contains 17 residues. The CDR3 spells CASSPSSGALSPDTQYF. The CDR3, as DNA: TGTGCCAGTAGTCCGTCTAGCGGGGCGCTGAGCCCAGATACGCAGTATTTT.

Regarding this clone: The sample contains more than one DNA sequence encoding this CDR3. V and J are TRBV19 and TRBJ1-5, with D possibly being TRBD1 (5 bases). V gave up 1 base and J gave up 7 bases, with 5 bases separating them. Germline V gene sequence: CDR1 LNHDA, CDR2 SQIVND (reference sequence). This CDR3 has 12 residues. CDR3 DNA: TGTGCCAGTAGTATAGGGGGCCAGCCCCAGCATTTT. This encodes CASSIGGQPQHF.

The CDR3 DNA is TGTGCCAGCAGTCCGGGACTAACGAACACCGGGGAGCTGTTTTTT. The encoded protein is CASSPGLTNTGELFF. The genes are TRBV27 and TRBJ2-2; 7 nucleotides agree with TRBD2. The V gene end was trimmed by 5 bases and the J gene end by 0 bases; junction bases not matched to a gene: 3. CDR1 MNHEY and CDR2 SMNVEV come from the germline V gene (reference sequence). The CDR3 is 15 amino acids.

The chain combines TRBV27 with TRBJ2-7; 7 positions match TRBD1. The germline CDR1 and CDR2 sequences are MNHEY and SMNVEV (reference sequence). V shed 8 bases and J 0 bases; nucleotides not matched to a gene: 10. This CDR3 region has 15 residues. The CDR3 reads CASCDTGVGSYEQYF. In DNA, the CDR3 is TGTGCCAGCTGCGATACAGGGGTTGGCTCCTACGAGCAGTACTTC.

The genes are TRBV11-2 and TRBJ1-2; TRBD1 matches 7 bases. The germline V gene encodes CDR1 SGHAT and CDR2 FQNNGV. The CDR3 has 15 amino acids. V lost 5 bases and J lost 4; bases outside the gene matches: 10. The CDR3 protein is CASSQSERGPYGYTF. The CDR3 DNA sequence: TGTGCCAGCAGCCAAAGTGAGAGGGGGCCCTATGGCTACACCTTC.

The chain couples TRBV5-4 to TRBJ2-5; the match to TRBD1 covers 9 bases. The CDR3 length is 15 residues. Germline loops: CDR1 SGHNT, CDR2 YYREEE (reference sequence). Unmatched junction bases numbered 8, after V lost 3 bases and J lost 5 bases. CDR3 nucleotide sequence: TGTGCCAGCAGCTCTGGGGACAGGGTGCGGGAGACCCAGTACTTC. Residues: CASSSGDRVRETQYF.

This chain links TRBV29-1 with TRBJ2-7; 16 nucleotides align to TRBD2. Germline V gene lookup returns CDR1 SQVTM and CDR2 ANQGSEA. The ends lost 3 bases at V and 1 base at J; junction bases unmatched: 12. The CDR3 has 19 amino acids. CDR3 region: CSVDTPREGLAGGSYEQYF. CDR3 nucleotide sequence: TGCAGCGTTGATACCCCCCGGGAGGGACTAGCGGGAGGGTCCTACGAGCAGTACTTC.

Regarding this clone: Other DNA variants within this sample encode the same CDR3. The chain joins TRBV9 to TRBJ2-7, with TRBD2 matching over 10 bases. The CDR3 is made up of 15 amino acids. V trimming: 0 bases; J trimming: 4 bases; junction bases outside the gene matches: 4. CDR1 is SGDLS, CDR2 YYNGEE, per germline. The CDR3 is CASSVGASGSYEQYF. CDR3 in DNA: TGTGCCAGCAGCGTAGGAGCTAGCGGGAGTTACGAGCAGTACTTC.

This clone was found a few times. The gene calls are TRBV9 and TRBJ1-4; D is unclear. Germline-derived CDR1 and CDR2 are SGDLS and YYNGEE. V was clipped by 0 bases and J by 7 bases, with 13 bases between them. The CDR3 has 15 residues. This CDR3 reads CASSVGGDRLEKLFF. The CDR3 DNA reads TGTGCCAGCAGCGTAGGAGGTGACCGTCTTGAAAAACTGTTTTTT.